This T cell receptor (beta chain) emerged from a study of T cell responses to AZD1222 COVID-19 vaccine. About this clone itself: No antigen is known for it.

Looked up from germline, CDR1 is SGHVS and CDR2 is FQNEAQ. This CDR3 is 17 amino acids long. Trimming took 10 bases from V and 2 from J, leaving 21 bases between them. Method: immunoSEQ multiplex PCR; TCRdb's copy keeps in-frame clones and lacks some. The data show around 130,000 clones, with about 93% seen just once and more than 3.5% held by the top ten. Notes on the study in general: Regions 160-218 and 743-854 dominated among vaccine-associated CD4 TCRs spanning spike. Clonal diversity may have been underestimated, and the donors were mostly white British, with more females than males.

This specimen was peripheral blood, taken 28 days after the second dose of the MenACWY control vaccine. The receptor's source is an adult who received the MenACWY meningococcal vaccine as a control. The gene calls are TRBV7-8 and TRBJ2-6, with D uncertain. The DNA of the CDR3 is TGTGCCACCTTGATCCGACCCAGGTCGACTGGGGCCAACGTCCTGACTTTC. Protein: CATLIRPRSTGANVLTF.